The next 23 T cell receptor beta chains were all read from a single sample in a study of neurological immune-mediated disorders. In TCRdb, the 5' RACE reads were re-called with MiXCR into one record per CDR3 protein. The sample shows about 39,000 distinct CDR3 sequences, around 7% of them seen only once. Sequencing was done on a sample of CD4+ T cells from blood. All receptors derive from a man in his fifties or sixties in good health.

Ten or more counts support this clonotype. The V gene is TRBV11-2, the J gene TRBJ1-2, with D unclear. Germline CDR1 and CDR2: SGHAT and FQNNGV. V lost 2 bases to trimming and J lost 6 bases, with 19 bases between them. This CDR3 region has 16 residues. DNA for the CDR3: TGTGCCAGCAGCTTACTCGAAGGATTGAGTGGCGATGGCTACACCTTC. Residues: CASSLLEGLSGDGYTF.

This clonotype has at least ten counts. The rearrangement links TRBV27 to TRBJ2-2; maybe TRBD1 (5 bases). Germline CDR1 MNHEY, CDR2 SMNVEV (reference sequence). Trimming took off 2 bases at V and 3 bases at J, with 13 bases between the two ends. The CDR3 sequence is 16 residues long. The CDR3 DNA reads TGTGCCAGCAGTTTAGTAGGGGTCGGTGACACCGGGGAGCTGTTTTTT. Translation: CASSLVGVGDTGELFF.

At least ten counts were recorded for this clonotype. The gene calls are TRBV4-2 and TRBJ2-1, with 8 positions matching TRBD1. Germline loops: CDR1 LGHNA, CDR2 YNFKEQ. After removal of 0 bases from V and 6 bases from J, the junction contained 1 base not matched to a gene. The CDR3 totals 14 residues. The CDR3 region has the DNA TGTGCCAGCAGCCAAGATACAGGGGGCAATGAGCAGTTCTTC. Amino acid sequence: CASSQDTGGNEQFF.

This clonotype was recorded many times. This rearrangement joins TRBV20-1 to TRBJ2-5; 7 bases are shared with TRBD2. The CDR3 contains 16 residues. Looked up from germline, CDR1 is DFQATT and CDR2 is SNEGSKA (reference sequence). Trimming took 1 base from V and 1 from J; bases not matched to a gene: 9. The CDR3 loop is CSARAYLAGVQETQYF. The CDR3 bases are TGCAGTGCTAGAGCATATTTGGCGGGAGTCCAAGAGACCCAGTACTTC.

This clonotype was seen many times. The chain joins TRBV6-2 or TRBV6-3 to TRBJ2-2; a weak D match, TRBD2 (5 bases). The germline gives CDR1 MNHEY, CDR2 SVGEGT. V was shortened by 2 bases and J by 7 bases, with 11 bases between the two germline ends. The CDR3 runs 14 residues. The CDR3 DNA is TGTGCCAGCAGTTACATACGGGAAGGCGGGGAGCTGTTTTTT. It encodes CASSYIREGGELFF.

The rearrangement uses TRBV5-1 and TRBJ2-5; TRBD2 agrees at 8 bases. Trimming removed 2 bases from V and 5 bases from J; junction bases left unmatched: 8. Germline CDR1 SGHRS, CDR2 YFSETQ. The CDR3 spans 15 residues. The CDR3 DNA follows: TGCGCCAGCAGCTTAACCAGCGGGAGCGGTGAGACCCAGTACTTC. As protein: CASSLTSGSGETQYF.

This clonotype was seen repeatedly, ten times or more. This chain links TRBV12-3 or TRBV12-4 with TRBJ2-3; D is perhaps TRBD1 (5 bases). The CDR3 spans 15 residues. V was clipped by 6 bases and J by 5 bases, with 18 bases between them. CDR3 nucleotide sequence: TGTGCCAGCAGCAACCGGCAGGGATTGGAAGATACGCAGTATTTT. The encoded protein is CASSNRQGLEDTQYF.

This clonotype showed up many times. The J gene is TRBJ2-1, the V gene TRBV7-2; perhaps TRBD2 as D (6 bases). V gave up 1 base and J gave up 10 bases, with 11 bases separating them. The CDR3 is 13 amino acids. The V gene's germline CDR1 is SGHTA and CDR2 FQGNSA. CDR3 sequence reads: CASSLGGRREQFF. In nucleotides, the CDR3 is TGTGCCAGCAGCTTAGGAGGGAGGCGGGAGCAGTTCTTC.

This clonotype was counted ten times or more. The chain uses TRBV29-1 and TRBJ1-1, with TRBD1 identical over 9 bases. Germline V lookup: CDR1 SQVTM, CDR2 ANQGSEA. V lost 6 bases and J lost 5; bases outside the gene matches: 7. This CDR3 comprises 13 residues. The chain's CDR3 is CSVGTGGLTEAFF. CDR3 coding DNA: TGCAGCGTAGGAACAGGGGGCCTAACTGAAGCTTTCTTT.

This clonotype was observed many times. This chain connects TRBV28 to TRBJ2-5, with 7 positions matching TRBD2. J lost 2 bases, V lost 5 bases, and 8 bases had no gene match. Germline loops: CDR1 MDHEN, CDR2 SYDVKM. The CDR3 loop spans 15 amino acids. In DNA form, the CDR3 reads TGTGCCAGCAGTAACGGGCGGGGGAATCAAGAGACCCAGTACTTC. It yields the protein CASSNGRGNQETQYF.

This clonotype was detected many times. V usage is TRBV5-1 and J usage is TRBJ2-7; 10 bases line up with TRBD1. Unmatched junction bases numbered 6, after V lost 3 bases and J lost 6 bases. In germline, CDR1 is SGHRS, CDR2 YFSETQ. The CDR3 has 14 residues. CDR3 in DNA: TGCGCCAGCAGCTGGGGGGACAGGGGAAGCGAGCAGTACTTC. Translating gives CASSWGDRGSEQYF.

This clonotype has ten or more counts. This chain connects TRBV28 to TRBJ2-1, with 11 positions matching TRBD2. CDR1 and CDR2 (germline): MDHEN, SYDVKM. The CDR3 is 16 amino acids. V shed 0 bases, J shed 4 bases, and the junction held 2 bases outside the gene matches. The CDR3 region is CASSLWTSGEYNEQFF. DNA of the CDR3: TGTGCCAGCAGTTTATGGACTAGCGGGGAGTACAATGAGCAGTTCTTC.

Regarding this clonotype: The junction differs from germline at one of its ends, possibly a read error. J is TRBJ2-5 and V is TRBV4-1; TRBD1 matches at 8 bases. This CDR3 has 15 amino acids. Germline CDR1 MGHRA, CDR2 YSYEKL. The CDR3 region has the DNA TGCACCAGCAGCCACGACAGGGGACGGCCAGAGACACAGTACTTC. Its protein product is CTSSHDRGRPETQYF.

This clonotype showed up many times. The rearrangement joins TRBV4-3 to TRBJ2-5; 15 nucleotides agree with TRBD2. The CDR3 contains 15 residues. V lost 4 bases, J lost 5 bases, and 2 bases stayed unmatched. Germline V gene lookup returns CDR1 LGHNA and CDR2 YSLEER. CDR3 sequence: CASSPGLAGGETQYF. The CDR3 DNA follows: TGCGCCAGCAGCCCCGGACTAGCGGGAGGGGAGACCCAGTACTTC.

This clonotype was found a few times. This sequence joins TRBV4-2 and TRBJ2-1, with 9 bases lining up with TRBD2. The junction had 10 bases not matched to a gene; V was cut back by 4 bases and J by 6 bases. Germline V lookup: CDR1 LGHNA, CDR2 YNFKEQ. The CDR3 has 16 amino acids. The CDR3 region has the DNA TGTGCCAGCAGCCTAATAGCGGGAGTAGGAGCCAATGAGCAGTTCTTC. It codes for CASSLIAGVGANEQFF.

This clonotype was recorded at least ten times. This chain connects TRBV7-9 to TRBJ2-1; 7 bases map to TRBD1. V lost 4 bases, J lost 7 bases, and 10 bases stayed unmatched. The CDR3 is made up of 15 amino acids. Germline CDR1 reads SEHNR; CDR2 reads FQNEAQ (reference sequence). CDR3 sequence reads: CASSYRGSLVNEQFF. The DNA of the CDR3 is TGTGCCAGCAGCTACAGGGGTAGTCTCGTGAATGAGCAGTTCTTC.

The V and J genes are TRBV5-4 and TRBJ2-2, with D maybe TRBD1 (5 bases). Germline V lookup: CDR1 SGHNT, CDR2 YYREEE (reference sequence). CDR3 length: 16 residues. V lost 6 bases, J lost 4 bases, and 19 bases lay in between. The CDR3 coding sequence is TGTGCCAGCACCACTCCTGGGCAGGGCGGCACCGGGGAGCTGTTTTTT. Its translation: CASTTPGQGGTGELFF. Filled out from reference TRBV5-4 and TRBJ2-2, the complete variable domain reads ETGVTQSPTHLIKTRGQQVTLRCSSQSGHNTVSWYQQALGQGPQFIFQYYREEENGRGNFPPRFSGLQFPNYSSELNVNALELDDSALYLCASTTPGQGGTGELFFGEGSRLTVL.

The chain recombines TRBV28 with TRBJ2-5; 7 bases fit TRBD1. Trimming took 7 bases from V and 9 from J; bases not matched to a gene: 8. The CDR3 is made up of 12 amino acids. CDR1 and CDR2 (germline): MDHEN, SYDVKM. For the CDR3, the DNA is TGTGCCAGCACTCAGGGGGTAGGAGCCCAGTACTTC. Its protein is CASTQGVGAQYF.

This clonotype was counted ten times or more. The V call is TRBV24-1, the J call TRBJ1-2, with 9 bases identical to TRBD1. Germline CDR1 is KGHDR and CDR2 is SFDVKD. CDR3 length: 15 residues. V gave up 4 bases and J gave up 7 bases; unmatched junction bases: 9. The CDR3 sequence is CATSDPGQGFSGYTF. For the CDR3, the DNA is TGTGCCACCAGTGACCCCGGACAGGGGTTCTCTGGCTACACCTTC.

In this sample, this clonotype turned up many times. The chain combines TRBV4-1 with TRBJ1-1; no clear D. This CDR3 has 14 amino acids. From germline, CDR1 is MGHRA and CDR2 YSYEKL. V was clipped by 0 bases and J by 1 base, with 6 bases between them. The CDR3 region has the DNA TGCGCCAGCAGCCAAGATACAACGAACACTGAAGCTTTCTTT. It specifies CASSQDTTNTEAFF.

This clonotype has a count of ten or more. This sequence joins TRBV20-1 and TRBJ2-7; TRBD1 or TRBD2 may be the D gene (8 bases each). Trimming removed 3 bases from V and 7 bases from J, with 19 bases in between. CDR3 length: 14 residues. CDR1 and CDR2 from the germline V gene are DFQATT and SNEGSKA (reference sequence). This chain's CDR3 is CSARRGDRTKEQYF. The CDR3 nucleotides read TGCAGTGCTAGGCGGGGGGACAGGACCAAAGAGCAGTACTTC.

This clonotype came up many times. V gene TRBV25-1 combines with J gene TRBJ2-5, with D perhaps matching TRBD1 (5 bases). Trimming stripped 0 bases from V and 1 base from J, with 12 bases between. The CDR3 is made up of 16 amino acids. CDR1 MGHDK and CDR2 SYGVNS come from the germline V gene. The CDR3 here is CASSEYLGPSQETQYF. CDR3 bases: TGTGCCAGCAGTGAATATCTGGGGCCATCCCAAGAGACCCAGTACTTC.

This clonotype has more than one count but fewer than ten. CDR3: CAGLRGLVTGELFF. For the CDR3, the DNA is TGTGCCGGCCTCAGGGGACTAGTCACCGGGGAGCTGTTTTTT. The chain has TRBV30 and TRBJ2-2, with TRBD2 matching 8 bases. With V trimmed by 8 bases and J by 4 bases, 9 bases remained unmatched. This CDR3 contains 14 residues. Germline assignment: CDR1 GTSNPN and CDR2 SVGIG (reference sequence).